This T cell receptor (beta chain) comes out of a study of blood T cells in healthy people across ages. This clonotype occurred a few times. With a J-beta primer mix and a sample-barcoded 5' primer, a second PCR ran about 7 to 12 cycles. MiXCR was run by TCRdb on the 5' RACE reads, yielding one entry per CDR3 protein. The repertoire holds some 670,000 distinct CDR3 sequences, with more than 45% as singletons. The sample taken for sequencing was blood. The clonotype comes from an elderly woman in good health.

CDR3 region: CSARDIGNQGETQYF. The CDR3 DNA is TGCAGTGCTAGAGATATAGGCAATCAAGGGGAGACCCAGTACTTC. The chain has TRBV20-1 and TRBJ2-5, with D uncertain. Germline-derived CDR1 and CDR2 are DFQATT and SNEGSKA (reference sequence). The CDR3 is 15 residues long. Trimming cost V 0 bases and J 5 bases, with 16 bases left between them.